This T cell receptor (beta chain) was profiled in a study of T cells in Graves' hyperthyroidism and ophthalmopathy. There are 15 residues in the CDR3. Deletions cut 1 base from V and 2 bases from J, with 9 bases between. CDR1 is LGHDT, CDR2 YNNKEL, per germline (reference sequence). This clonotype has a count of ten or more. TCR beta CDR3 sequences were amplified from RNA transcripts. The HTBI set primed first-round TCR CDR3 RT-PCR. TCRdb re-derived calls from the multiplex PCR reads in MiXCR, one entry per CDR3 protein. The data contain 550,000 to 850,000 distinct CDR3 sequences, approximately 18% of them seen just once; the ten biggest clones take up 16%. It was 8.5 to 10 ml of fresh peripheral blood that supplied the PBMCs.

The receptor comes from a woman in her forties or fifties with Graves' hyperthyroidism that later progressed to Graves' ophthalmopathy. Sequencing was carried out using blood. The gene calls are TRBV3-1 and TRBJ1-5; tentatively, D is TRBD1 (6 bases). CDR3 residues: CASSQVPGGNQPQHF. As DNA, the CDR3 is TGTGCCAGCAGCCAAGTTCCAGGGGGCAATCAGCCCCAGCATTTT.